The T cell receptor beta chain described here comes from a study of CD8+ T cells in alopecia areata. Overall study context: Scalp area affected, as a percentage, set the severity score of treated patients.

Stated treatment: oral pan-JAK inhibitor, 5-10 mg twice daily. Peripheral blood and lesional scalp punch biopsies came from alopecia areata patients. Sequencing relied on a cDNA template that was reverse transcribed from extracted RNA. TCRdb keeps only in-frame clones here, not all; method: immunoSEQ multiplex PCR. The sample shows about 76,000 clones, approximately 66% of them seen only once. The V gene lost 5 bases and the J gene lost 0 bases, with 11 bases spanning the gap. The V gene's germline CDR1 is MNHEY and CDR2 SVGAGI. The CDR3 has 15 amino acids. Study-level points and caveats: During tofacitinib treatment, many expanded lesional clones remained in scalp and blood. Alphabeta T cells residing in normal skin are also sequenced in scalp samples.

This clone was counted once. Its target is not known. The chain employs TRBV6-5 and TRBJ1-3; D gene uncertain. The source of this sequence is a human donor with alopecia areata. The specimen was CD8+ T cells sorted from blood, collected at week 24, from a patient treated with tofacitinib. CDR3 residues: CASSLSYYSGNTIYF. The CDR3 DNA sequence: TGTGCCAGCAGTCTCAGCTATTACTCTGGAAACACCATATATTTT.